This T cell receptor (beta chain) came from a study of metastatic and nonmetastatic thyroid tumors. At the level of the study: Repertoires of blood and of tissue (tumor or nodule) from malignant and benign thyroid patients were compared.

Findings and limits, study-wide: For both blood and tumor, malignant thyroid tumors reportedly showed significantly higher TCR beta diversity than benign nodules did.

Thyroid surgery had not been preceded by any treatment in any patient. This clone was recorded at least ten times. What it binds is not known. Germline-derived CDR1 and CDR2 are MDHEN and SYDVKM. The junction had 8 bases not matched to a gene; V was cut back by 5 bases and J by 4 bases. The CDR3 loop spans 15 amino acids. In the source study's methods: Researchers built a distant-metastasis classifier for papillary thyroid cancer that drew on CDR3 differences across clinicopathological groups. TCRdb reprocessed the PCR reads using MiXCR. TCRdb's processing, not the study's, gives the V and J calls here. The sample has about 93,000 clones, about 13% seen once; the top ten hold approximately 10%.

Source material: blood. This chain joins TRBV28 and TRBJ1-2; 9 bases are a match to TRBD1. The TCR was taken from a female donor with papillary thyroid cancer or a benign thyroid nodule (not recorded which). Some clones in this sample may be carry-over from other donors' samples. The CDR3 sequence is CASSVTGGAGYGYTF. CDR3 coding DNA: TGTGCCAGCAGTGTCACAGGGGGCGCGGGCTATGGCTACACCTTC.